The 9 T cell receptor beta chains below were found in one sample sequenced in a study of OX40 agonist ivuxolimab in advanced cancers. Sequencing used immunoSEQ multiplex PCR; TCRdb keeps in-frame clones, though not all of them. The sample lists about 71,000 clones, around 80% seen once, with approximately 0.44% in the top ten. The sample consisted of CD4+ or CD8+ T cells sorted from blood, taken in a trial of the OX40 agonist ivuxolimab. These receptors came from an adult with an advanced solid tumor such as melanoma, head and neck, liver or kidney cancer.

The chain recombines TRBV4-1 with TRBJ2-1, with D unresolved. Looked up from germline, CDR1 is MGHRA and CDR2 is YSYEKL. The CDR3 loop spans 14 amino acids. V was trimmed by 1 base and J by 8 bases, leaving 12 bases between them. CDR3 loop: CASSQVPHRDEQFF. The CDR3 nucleotides are TGCGCCAGCAGCCAAGTTCCTCACCGTGATGAGCAGTTCTTC.

This clone was found a few times. The chain is built from TRBV18 and TRBJ1-1; D is unresolved. Trimming took 2 bases from V and 0 from J, leaving 7 bases between them. Germline V gene sequence: CDR1 KGHSH, CDR2 LQKENI. The CDR3 spans 14 residues. CDR3 nucleotide sequence: TGTGCCAGCTCACCATTGGCGGTGAACACTGAAGCTTTCTTT. Amino acid sequence: CASSPLAVNTEAFF.

The chain combines TRBV20-1 with TRBJ1-2, with no clear D. With 1 base removed from V and 5 bases from J, the gap between germline ends came to 2 bases. There are 10 residues in the CDR3. The germline gives CDR1 DFQATT, CDR2 SNEGSKA (reference sequence). CDR3 in amino acids: CSARGYGYTF. In DNA form, the CDR3 reads TGCAGTGCTAGAGGTTATGGCTACACCTTC.

In this sample, this clone turned up once. This chain joins TRBV5-1 and TRBJ1-5; D is uncertain. The CDR3 is 15 residues long. Trimming cost V 0 bases and J 1 base, with 8 bases left between them. Germline CDR1 reads SGHRS; CDR2 reads YFSETQ. This CDR3 is CASSLAGVSNQPQHF. The CDR3 bases are TGCGCCAGCAGCTTGGCCGGGGTAAGCAATCAGCCCCAGCATTTT.

The DNA of the CDR3 is TGTGCCAGCAGCTTAGCGTCCACCTCCACTGAAGCTTTCTTT. Its protein product is CASSLASTSTEAFF. J is TRBJ1-1 and V is TRBV7-2, with D uncertain. CDR3 length: 14 amino acids. The V gene's germline CDR1 is SGHTA and CDR2 FQGNSA. V gave up 0 bases and J gave up 4 bases, with 9 bases separating them.

The J gene is TRBJ2-4, the V gene TRBV5-1; maybe TRBD2 (6 bases). CDR3 length: 15 residues. Deletions cut 1 base from V and 6 bases from J, with 14 bases between. CDR1 and CDR2 from the germline V gene are SGHRS and YFSETQ. CDR3 residues: CASSLKAGLSNIQYF. The CDR3 DNA is TGCGCCAGCAGCTTGAAGGCGGGACTTTCAAACATTCAGTACTTC.

The CDR3 loop reads CASSMLGTDWRQYF. The DNA of the CDR3 is TGTGCCAGCAGCATGTTAGGGACGGACTGGCGGCAGTACTTC. V and J are TRBV5-6 and TRBJ2-7; D may correspond to TRBD1 or TRBD2 (5 bases each). The CDR3 has 14 amino acids. Germline V gene data show CDR1 as SGHDT and CDR2 as YYEEEE. The V gene lost 4 bases and the J gene lost 9 bases, with 20 bases spanning the gap.

The chain employs TRBV5-4 and TRBJ2-2, with D possibly matching TRBD2 (5 bases). Germline CDR1 is SGHNT and CDR2 is YYREEE (reference sequence). V was clipped by 3 bases and J by 6 bases, with 15 bases between them. The CDR3 is made up of 15 amino acids. The CDR3 sequence is CASSSIGRGPGELFF. The DNA for the CDR3 is TGTGCCAGCAGCTCAATAGGACGAGGGCCCGGGGAGCTGTTTTTT.

This clone was recorded once. The genes are TRBV4-1 and TRBJ1-2; maybe TRBD1 (6 bases). CDR3 length: 14 amino acids. Trimming took 6 bases from V and 5 from J, leaving 16 bases between them. Germline CDR1 is MGHRA and CDR2 is YSYEKL. CDR3 protein: CASSKTDRTYGYTF. The CDR3 DNA follows: TGCGCCAGCAGTAAAACGGACAGAACTTATGGCTACACCTTC.